Listed here are 32 T cell receptor beta chains from one sample, sequenced in a study of blood T cell repertoires in COVID-19. Only in-frame clones appear in the TCRdb table, and some are missing; sequencing was by immunoSEQ multiplex PCR. The sample contains about 150,000 clones, roughly nine tenths of which appear only once. The sequenced sample consisted of peripheral blood. The receptors derive from a man between 18 and 29 years old with COVID-19, enrolled during active disease.

The gene calls are TRBV27 and TRBJ2-5; 11 positions agree with TRBD2. The germline gives CDR1 MNHEY, CDR2 SMNVEV (reference sequence). J was trimmed by 1 base and V by 5 bases; bases with no gene match: 6. The CDR3 loop spans 16 amino acids. DNA of the CDR3: TGTGCCAGCAGTCTAACTAGCGGGGGTTCCCAAGAGACCCAGTACTTC. This translates into CASSLTSGGSQETQYF.

This chain uses TRBV6-6 with TRBJ2-1; 8 bases line up with TRBD2. The CDR3 sequence is 14 residues long. The V and J ends lost 7 bases and 2 bases, in that order; junction bases with no gene match: 4. Germline V gene lookup returns CDR1 MNHNY and CDR2 SVGAGI (reference sequence). DNA for the CDR3: TGTGCCAGCAAGCGGGAGACCGCCTACAATGAGCAGTTCTTC. Amino acids: CASKRETAYNEQFF.

This rearrangement joins TRBV15 to TRBJ2-3, with 13 bases aligning to TRBD2. The CDR3 spans 16 residues. V gave up 5 bases and J gave up 4 bases; unmatched junction bases: 6. Germline V gene lookup returns CDR1 LNHNV and CDR2 YYDKDF (reference sequence). The CDR3 region is CATSSGTSGTADTQYF. The CDR3, as DNA: TGTGCCACCAGCTCCGGGACTAGCGGGACGGCAGATACGCAGTATTTT.

This clone was recorded only once. The chain carries TRBV20-1 and TRBJ1-1; TRBD1 matches 8 bases. Looked up from germline, CDR1 is DFQATT and CDR2 is SNEGSKA (reference sequence). The V and J ends lost 3 bases and 1 base, in that order; junction bases with no gene match: 16. There are 18 residues in the CDR3. The CDR3 coding sequence is TGCAGTGCTAGTTTGGCGAGCGGACAGGGTAGTGGGAACACTGAAGCTTTCTTT. This gives the protein CSASLASGQGSGNTEAFF.

The genes are TRBV10-3 and TRBJ2-5; the D gene is possibly TRBD1 (6 bases). The germline CDR1 and CDR2 sequences are ENHRY and SYGVKD. With 5 bases removed from V and 0 bases from J, the gap between germline ends came to 7 bases. The CDR3 spans 13 residues. CDR3 loop: CAISRGNQETQYF. CDR3 nucleotides: TGTGCCATCAGTAGGGGGAACCAAGAGACCCAGTACTTC.

This sequence joins TRBV6-2 or TRBV6-3 and TRBJ2-1; D ambiguous. V shed 5 bases and J shed 1 base, with 9 bases lying between them. Germline values: CDR1 MNHEY, CDR2 SVGEGT. The CDR3 extends over 14 amino acids. The CDR3 protein is CASSAASSYNEQFF. The DNA of the CDR3 is TGTGCCAGCAGTGCGGCCTCATCCTACAATGAGCAGTTCTTC.

This chain uses TRBV6-1 with TRBJ2-7, with 8 bases matching TRBD1. The CDR3 has 15 residues. In germline, CDR1 is MNHNS, CDR2 SASEGT. V shed 2 bases, J shed 3 bases, and the junction held 6 bases outside the gene matches. CDR3 loop: CASSESPTGDYEQYF. For the CDR3, the DNA is TGTGCCAGCAGTGAAAGCCCGACAGGGGACTACGAGCAGTACTTC.

The rearrangement links TRBV5-6 to TRBJ1-5; TRBD1 might be the D (6 bases). The CDR3 loop spans 14 amino acids. The V and J ends lost 1 base and 6 bases respectively, with 11 bases between them. Germline-derived CDR1 and CDR2 are SGHDT and YYEEEE. CDR3 amino acids: CASSLQTGSQPQHF. In DNA form, the CDR3 reads TGTGCCAGCAGCTTGCAAACAGGGAGTCAGCCCCAGCATTTT.

V gene TRBV28 combines with J gene TRBJ2-7, with 8 bases identical to TRBD2. The CDR3 is made up of 14 amino acids. Per the germline V gene, CDR1 is MDHEN and CDR2 is SYDVKM. J gave up 5 bases and V 4 bases, and 7 bases lay outside the gene matches. The CDR3: CASSSPGGGNEQYF. CDR3 DNA sequence: TGTGCCAGCAGTTCCCCGGGGGGGGGCAACGAGCAGTACTTC.

This chain joins TRBV2 and TRBJ2-5, with TRBD2 matching over 12 bases. From germline, CDR1 is SNHLY and CDR2 FYNNEI. The CDR3 covers 16 residues. Germline trimming cut 8 bases from V and 7 bases from J; bases unmatched to any gene: 14. DNA of the CDR3: TGTGCCAGCCGGCTAAGGACTAGCGGGAACCCCGGGACCCAGTACTTC. It translates to CASRLRTSGNPGTQYF.

The rearrangement joins TRBV29-1 to TRBJ2-2; perhaps TRBD1 as D (6 bases). V was clipped by 7 bases and J by 5 bases, with 17 bases between them. The CDR3 spans 14 residues. The germline V gene encodes CDR1 SQVTM and CDR2 ANQGSEA. Written as DNA, the CDR3 is TGCAGCGCCGAACAGGGAGTAGGGACCGGGGAGCTGTTTTTT. It codes for CSAEQGVGTGELFF.

The chain recombines TRBV27 with TRBJ2-7; no firm D call. Germline V gene sequence: CDR1 MNHEY, CDR2 SMNVEV (reference sequence). The CDR3 length is 12 residues. Trimming left V 4 bases short and J 5 bases short, with 9 bases between. The DNA for the CDR3 is TGTGCCAGCAGTTCCCCGTGTCACGAGCAGTACTTC. Translation: CASSSPCHEQYF.

This rearrangement joins TRBV30 to TRBJ2-3, with D perhaps matching TRBD1 (5 bases). This CDR3 is built from 11 residues. Germline assignment: CDR1 GTSNPN and CDR2 SVGIG (reference sequence). The DNA for the CDR3 is TGTGGCGGTGGGGCCACAGATACGCAGTATTTT. This translates into CGGGATDTQYF.

The gene calls are TRBV28 and TRBJ1-3; TRBD1 might be the D (6 bases). V lost 2 bases to trimming and J lost 8 bases, with 22 bases between them. CDR1 MDHEN and CDR2 SYDVKM come from the germline V gene. The CDR3 contains 17 residues. The DNA of the CDR3 is TGTGCCAGCAGTTTACCTTGGGCAGGGGACTATCGCCACACCATATATTTT. Protein product: CASSLPWAGDYRHTIYF.

This chain links TRBV9 with TRBJ1-5, with 10 positions matching TRBD1. After removal of 3 bases from V and 0 bases from J, the junction contained 6 bases not matched to a gene. Looked up from germline, CDR1 is SGDLS and CDR2 is YYNGEE. The CDR3 has 17 residues. DNA for the CDR3: TGTGCCAGCAGCGAGGGGACAGGGGCTTATAGCAATCAGCCCCAGCATTTT. Protein product: CASSEGTGAYSNQPQHF.

The chain has TRBV6-2 or TRBV6-3 and TRBJ2-1; no firm D call. V was pared by 2 bases and J by 0 bases, with 11 bases between. CDR3 length: 16 residues. Looked up from germline, CDR1 is MNHEY and CDR2 is SVGEGT. CDR3 bases: TGTGCCAGCAGTTACGCGACTTGGAGCTCCTACAATGAGCAGTTCTTC. Translating it yields CASSYATWSSYNEQFF.

The gene calls are TRBV6-4 and TRBJ2-3, with TRBD2 identical over 9 bases. The CDR3 has 15 amino acids. With 4 bases clipped from V and 2 bases from J, the junction kept 4 bases outside the gene matches. Germline V gene data show CDR1 as MRHNA and CDR2 as SNTAGT. The chain's CDR3 is CASSAIAGATDTQYF. The CDR3 DNA sequence: TGTGCCAGCAGTGCAATAGCGGGAGCCACAGATACGCAGTATTTT.

The V and J genes are TRBV6-5 and TRBJ2-1, with TRBD2 identical over 14 bases. With V trimmed by 5 bases and J by 8 bases, 5 bases remained unmatched. CDR3 size: 15 residues. CDR1 is MNHEY, CDR2 SVGAGI, per germline. The CDR3 is CASSPGTSGSDEQFF. The DNA for the CDR3 is TGTGCCAGCAGTCCCGGGACTAGCGGGAGCGATGAGCAGTTCTTC.

The CDR3 DNA follows: TGTGCCAGCAGCGCCGCCCAGGGGGCGGGTGAAGCTTTCTTT. Amino acid sequence: CASSAAQGAGEAFF. J is TRBJ1-1 and V is TRBV9; 8 bases agree with TRBD1. Germline CDR1 is SGDLS and CDR2 is YYNGEE. The CDR3 consists of 14 residues. V shed 3 bases and J 7 bases; nucleotides not matched to a gene: 8.

The CDR3 is CAILADPNTGELFF. CDR3 nucleotide sequence: TGTGCCATTCTAGCGGACCCAAACACCGGGGAGCTGTTTTTT. The rearrangement joins TRBV28 to TRBJ2-2; 7 positions agree with TRBD2. V gave up 10 bases and J gave up 2 bases; unmatched junction bases: 7. Germline V lookup: CDR1 MDHEN, CDR2 SYDVKM. The CDR3 totals 14 residues.

The V call is TRBV28, the J call TRBJ1-5; 7 nucleotides match TRBD1. Trimming at V came to 6 bases and at J to 7 bases, leaving 12 bases not matched to a gene. CDR3 size: 15 residues. Looked up from germline, CDR1 is MDHEN and CDR2 is SYDVKM. For the CDR3, the DNA is TGTGCCAGCAGCCCGGGGACAGCCTCCGGGCAGCCCCAGCATTTT. The encoded protein is CASSPGTASGQPQHF.

The rearrangement links TRBV29-1 to TRBJ2-1; 10 bases fit TRBD2. Germline assignment: CDR1 SQVTM and CDR2 ANQGSEA. This CDR3 comprises 16 residues. Losses at the gene ends were 7 bases for V and 8 bases for J; bases not matched to a gene: 17. This CDR3 reads CSATSYQREGRYEQFF. CDR3 coding DNA: TGCAGCGCCACCTCCTATCAGCGGGAGGGCCGTTATGAGCAGTTCTTC.

The chain combines TRBV28 with TRBJ2-1; perhaps TRBD1 as D (5 bases). CDR3 length equals 12 residues. Per the germline V gene, CDR1 is MDHEN and CDR2 is SYDVKM. V lost 7 bases to trimming and J lost 4 bases, with 8 bases between them. The CDR3 loop reads CASTTEYNEQFF. The CDR3 DNA reads TGTGCCAGCACGACAGAGTACAATGAGCAGTTCTTC. Full variable domain (remainder filled in from reference TRBV28 and TRBJ2-1): DVKVTQSSRYLVKRTGEKVFLECVQDMDHENMFWYRQDPGLGLRLIYFSYDVKMKEKGDIPEGYSVSREKKERFSLILESASTNQTSMYLCASTTEYNEQFFGPGTRLTVL.

This clone was seen a single time. The chain combines TRBV7-9 with TRBJ2-1; 9 bases align to TRBD2. Germline values: CDR1 SEHNR, CDR2 FQNEAQ (reference sequence). The trim removed 1 base at V and 7 bases at J, leaving 5 bases unmatched. CDR3 size: 15 residues. CDR3 DNA: TGTGCCAGCAGCTTAGGGCGGGAGGGCATGAATGAGCAGTTCTTC. Its translation is CASSLGREGMNEQFF.

This chain connects TRBV6-2 or TRBV6-3 to TRBJ2-7; D possibly corresponds to TRBD2 (6 bases). V lost 2 bases and J lost 3, with 14 bases in between. Germline CDR1 MNHEY, CDR2 SVGEGT. This CDR3 has 15 amino acids. The CDR3 coding sequence is TGTGCCAGCAGTTACGGGGTGGGGGGAGACTACGAGCAGTACTTC. It translates to CASSYGVGGDYEQYF.

This clone was counted only a few times. The V gene is TRBV7-3, the J gene TRBJ2-1; D gene uncertain. V was trimmed by 1 base and J by 7 bases, leaving 8 bases between them. Germline CDR1 and CDR2: SGHTA and FQGTGA. This CDR3 is 13 amino acids long. The DNA for the CDR3 is TGTGCCAGCAGCTTAATTCCCGCGAATGAGCAGTTCTTC. Encoded protein: CASSLIPANEQFF. Filled out from reference TRBV7-3 and TRBJ2-1, the complete variable domain reads GAGVSQTPSNKVTEKGKYVELRCDPISGHTALYWYRQSLGQGPEFLIYFQGTGAADDSGLPNDRFFAVRPEGSVSTLKIQRTERGDSAVYLCASSLIPANEQFFGPGTRLTVL.

This chain joins TRBV5-1 and TRBJ2-7; 9 nucleotides match TRBD2. Unmatched junction bases numbered 10, after V lost 4 bases and J lost 2 bases. The length of the CDR3 is 16 residues. Germline V gives CDR1 SGHRS, CDR2 YFSETQ. CDR3 sequence reads: CASSLGTSLTPYEQYF. Here the CDR3 DNA reads TGCGCCAGCAGCCTGGGGACTAGCCTTACCCCCTACGAGCAGTACTTC.

This clone was recorded once. The chain uses TRBV4-1 and TRBJ2-7, with a tentative D call TRBD1 (6 bases). Trimming left V 4 bases short and J 0 bases short, with 13 bases between. CDR3 length: 15 residues. CDR1 MGHRA and CDR2 YSYEKL come from the germline V gene. Written as DNA, the CDR3 is TGCGCCAGCAGCCCTCACAGGGTTCCCTCCTACGAGCAGTACTTC. It encodes CASSPHRVPSYEQYF.

The chain is built from TRBV5-4 and TRBJ1-2; perhaps TRBD1 as D (5 bases). CDR3 length equals 13 residues. The V gene's germline CDR1 is SGHNT and CDR2 YYREEE (reference sequence). V was shortened by 1 base and J by 8 bases, with 12 bases between the two germline ends. CDR3 bases: TGTGCCAGCAGCTTGCGCCAGGGAAGAGGCTACACCTTC. Translated: CASSLRQGRGYTF.

The CDR3 coding sequence is TGTGCCAGCAGCGATAGCGGGAATGGCGTAGAGACCCAGTACTTC. Its translation is CASSDSGNGVETQYF. The J gene is TRBJ2-5, the V gene TRBV6-5, with 8 bases identical to TRBD2. The CDR3 length is 15 residues. Germline trimming cut 6 bases from V and 4 bases from J; bases unmatched to any gene: 10. Germline CDR1 is MNHEY and CDR2 is SVGAGI.

The genes are TRBV9 and TRBJ2-4, with D possibly being TRBD1 (6 bases). CDR1 SGDLS and CDR2 YYNGEE come from the germline V gene. V dropped 2 bases and J dropped 7 bases, with 16 bases sitting between them. The CDR3 spans 15 residues. The CDR3: CASSVGSGVSNIQYF. As DNA, the CDR3 is TGTGCCAGCAGCGTTGGGTCAGGGGTGTCGAACATTCAGTACTTC.

The chain joins TRBV24-1 to TRBJ2-5, with 10 bases that match TRBD1. CDR1 KGHDR and CDR2 SFDVKD come from the germline V gene. Losses at the gene ends were 5 bases for V and 4 bases for J; bases not matched to a gene: 6. The CDR3 is 15 amino acids. The CDR3 loop reads CATSGPGTGVETQYF. The CDR3 DNA reads TGTGCCACCAGTGGTCCCGGGACAGGGGTAGAGACCCAGTACTTC.